Detailed here is one T cell receptor beta chain. The data are from a study of blood T cell repertoires in COVID-19. V was clipped by 8 bases and J by 5 bases, with 9 bases between them. The CDR3 runs to 11 residues. Germline-derived CDR1 and CDR2 are SNHLY and FYNNEI. Here immunoSEQ multiplex PCR was the method, and the copy in TCRdb shows in-frame clones only, minus some. The top ten hold approximately 5.2% of the sample, which has 200,000 to 250,000 clones, 82% seen once. This chain links TRBV2 with TRBJ1-2, with D hard to call. The sample was peripheral blood. The TCR sequence derives from a woman between 65 and 79 years old with COVID-19, enrolled during active disease. CDR3 sequence reads: CASAAGYGYTF. The CDR3 DNA is TGTGCCAGCGCAGCGGGTTATGGCTACACCTTC.